The clone carrying this T cell receptor beta chain has a single count. Its antigen is not known. This record comes from a study of cytomegalovirus exposure and HLA in healthy donors. The study's findings and limits: Most TCR sequences proved rare, with some public TCRs found in many donors. Researchers catalogued approximately 160 TCR beta chains as cytomegalovirus-associated.

Measured with immunoSEQ multiplex PCR; TCRdb has only the in-frame clones, and not every one. This sample has over 200,000 clones, with more than 75% found just once. The J segment lost 0 bases and the V segment lost 1 base, leaving 12 bases of the junction unmatched. Germline V gene data show CDR1 as SEHNR and CDR2 as FQNEAQ (reference sequence). The CDR3 loop spans 19 amino acids. The TCR sequence derives from a woman younger than 30 in good health and CMV-seropositive. The V call is TRBV7-9, the J call TRBJ2-1; TRBD2 aligns across 7 bases. The sequenced material came from PBMCs. This chain's CDR3 is CASSLGRVLAVSSYNEQFF. DNA for the CDR3: TGTGCCAGCAGCTTAGGGCGGGTCCTAGCGGTCAGCTCCTACAATGAGCAGTTCTTC.